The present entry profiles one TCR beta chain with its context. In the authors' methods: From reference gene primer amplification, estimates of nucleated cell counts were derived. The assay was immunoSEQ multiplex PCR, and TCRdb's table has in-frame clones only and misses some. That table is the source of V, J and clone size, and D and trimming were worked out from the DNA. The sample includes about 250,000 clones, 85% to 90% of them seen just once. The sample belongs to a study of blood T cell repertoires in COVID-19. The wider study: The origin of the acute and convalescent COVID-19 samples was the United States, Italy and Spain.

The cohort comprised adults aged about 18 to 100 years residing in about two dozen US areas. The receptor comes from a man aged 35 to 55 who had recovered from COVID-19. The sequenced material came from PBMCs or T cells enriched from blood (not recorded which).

For the CDR3, the DNA is TGTGCCAGCAGCCTAAGCGGACAGCCACTTTATGGCTACACCTTC. Translating it yields CASSLSGQPLYGYTF. The rearrangement links TRBV9 to TRBJ1-2; TRBD1 is a possible D gene (6 bases). This CDR3 spans 15 amino acids. V dropped 4 bases and J dropped 5 bases, with 18 bases sitting between them. The germline V gene has CDR1 SGDLS and CDR2 YYNGEE.